The 12 T cell receptor beta chains in this list originate from one sample, sequenced in a study of blood T cell repertoires in COVID-19. Sequencing used immunoSEQ multiplex PCR; TCRdb keeps in-frame clones, though not all of them. The sample holds about 98,000 clones, approximately 79% seen once. The sample was peripheral blood. The receptors come from a man in his 70s with active or convalescent COVID-19.

This chain connects TRBV7-9 to TRBJ1-1; D may be TRBD1 (6 bases). The V end was cut by 4 bases, the J end by 2 bases, with 11 bases between. The CDR3 extends over 14 amino acids. Germline-derived CDR1 and CDR2 are SEHNR and FQNEAQ (reference sequence). The CDR3 reads CASSSGQLNTEAFF. DNA for the CDR3: TGTGCCAGCAGCTCGGGACAACTAAACACTGAAGCTTTCTTT.

V and J are TRBV7-6 and TRBJ2-7; D not resolved. Germline CDR1 and CDR2: SGHVS and FNYEAQ. Trimming removed 1 base from V and 0 bases from J, with 7 bases in between. The CDR3 length is 14 residues. The CDR3 is CASSLDVGSYEQYF. CDR3 nucleotides: TGTGCCAGCAGCTTAGATGTCGGCTCCTACGAGCAGTACTTC.

The chain carries TRBV5-4 and TRBJ2-1; no clear D gene. V was pared by 5 bases and J by 7 bases, with 19 bases between. The CDR3 contains 15 residues. Germline values: CDR1 SGHNT, CDR2 YYREEE (reference sequence). The CDR3 DNA is TGTGCCAGCAGTCCCGACTCCCAGCCTGATAATGAGCAGTTCTTC. This encodes CASSPDSQPDNEQFF.

This rearrangement joins TRBV19 to TRBJ2-2, with D hard to call. The germline CDR1 and CDR2 sequences are LNHDA and SQIVND (reference sequence). Trimming cost V 1 base and J 6 bases, with 18 bases left between them. This CDR3 region has 17 residues. In DNA, the CDR3 is TGTGCCAGTAGTATAGGAGATAGCCTGGTAAAGCCCGGGGAGCTGTTTTTT. Translating gives CASSIGDSLVKPGELFF.

J is TRBJ2-7 and V is TRBV5-4; 8 nucleotides match TRBD2. V lost 2 bases, J lost 0 bases, and 7 bases stayed unmatched. The CDR3 sequence is 16 residues long. Germline-derived CDR1 and CDR2 are SGHNT and YYREEE (reference sequence). CDR3 nucleotide sequence: TGTGCCAGCAGCTTCGGGGGGGACGCTAGCTCCTACGAGCAGTACTTC. Amino acids: CASSFGGDASSYEQYF. The entire variable domain, with the rest obtained from reference TRBV5-4 and TRBJ2-7, is as follows: ETGVTQSPTHLIKTRGQQVTLRCSSQSGHNTVSWYQQALGQGPQFIFQYYREEENGRGNFPPRFSGLQFPNYSSELNVNALELDDSALYLCASSFGGDASSYEQYFGPGTRLTVT.

This clone has a handful of counts. The chain couples TRBV3-1 (or the pseudogene TRBV3-2) to TRBJ1-5, with D hard to call. This CDR3 has 13 amino acids. V gave up 3 bases and J gave up 1 base, with 4 bases separating them. Looked up from germline, CDR1 is LGHDT and CDR2 is YNNKEL (reference sequence). This CDR3 is CASSQRSNQPQHF. Written as DNA, the CDR3 is TGTGCCAGCAGCCAGCGGAGCAATCAGCCCCAGCATTTT.

The chain has TRBV5-6 and TRBJ2-2; 10 bases map to TRBD2. CDR1 SGHDT and CDR2 YYEEEE come from the germline V gene. The CDR3 has 17 residues. V shed 3 bases and J 3 bases; nucleotides not matched to a gene: 8. The chain's CDR3 is CASSSRIAGGHTGELFF. For the CDR3, the DNA is TGTGCCAGCAGCTCGAGGATAGCGGGGGGACACACCGGGGAGCTGTTTTTT.

This rearrangement joins TRBV11-2 to TRBJ2-7, with 12 bases fitting TRBD2. Germline assignment: CDR1 SGHAT and CDR2 FQNNGV. V was clipped by 5 bases and J by 6 bases; unmatched bases: 8. This CDR3 is built from 15 residues. The CDR3 nucleotides read TGTGCCAGCAGCCCCCGGCTAGCGGGGGGGGTCGAGCAGTACTTC. Protein: CASSPRLAGGVEQYF.

This chain links TRBV29-1 with TRBJ1-2; 8 bases line up with TRBD1. Germline V gene lookup returns CDR1 SQVTM and CDR2 ANQGSEA. The V and J ends lost 6 bases and 8 bases, in that order; junction bases with no gene match: 8. The CDR3 sequence is 12 residues long. The chain's CDR3 is CSVAGGAKGYTF. The CDR3 DNA reads TGCAGCGTAGCAGGGGGCGCGAAGGGCTACACCTTC.

The gene calls are TRBV19 and TRBJ2-7; tentatively, D is TRBD1 (5 bases). This CDR3 region has 14 residues. Germline V CDR1 and CDR2: LNHDA, SQIVND (reference sequence). Trimming cost V 3 bases and J 0 bases, with 9 bases left between them. The CDR3, as DNA: TGTGCCAGTAGTATGGCACAGGCCTCCTACGAGCAGTACTTC. This encodes CASSMAQASYEQYF.

This chain uses TRBV28 with TRBJ1-2, with D possibly being TRBD1 (5 bases). CDR3 length: 14 amino acids. The germline V and J ends were trimmed by 7 bases and 1 base, with 13 bases remaining between them. Germline-derived CDR1 and CDR2 are MDHEN and SYDVKM. The CDR3: CASTSTTVNYGYTF. The CDR3 DNA follows: TGTGCCAGCACTTCCACGACAGTTAACTATGGCTACACCTTC.

For the CDR3, the DNA is TGTGCTAGTGGCTCAGGGACTAGCGGGGCACGGGGGACAGATACGCAGTATTTT. Its protein is CASGSGTSGARGTDTQYF. This rearrangement joins TRBV12-5 to TRBJ2-3; 13 bases align to TRBD2. The CDR3 consists of 18 residues. Germline V gene sequence: CDR1 LGHNT, CDR2 FRNRAP. The junction had 12 bases not matched to a gene; V was cut back by 6 bases and J by 3 bases. The full variable domain, completed using reference TRBV12-5 and TRBJ2-3, is DARVTQTPRHKVTEMGQEVTMRCQPILGHNTVFWYRQTMMQGLELLAYFRNRAPLDDSGMPKDRFSAEMPDATLATLKIQPSEPRDSAVYFCASGSGTSGARGTDTQYFGPGTRLTVL.